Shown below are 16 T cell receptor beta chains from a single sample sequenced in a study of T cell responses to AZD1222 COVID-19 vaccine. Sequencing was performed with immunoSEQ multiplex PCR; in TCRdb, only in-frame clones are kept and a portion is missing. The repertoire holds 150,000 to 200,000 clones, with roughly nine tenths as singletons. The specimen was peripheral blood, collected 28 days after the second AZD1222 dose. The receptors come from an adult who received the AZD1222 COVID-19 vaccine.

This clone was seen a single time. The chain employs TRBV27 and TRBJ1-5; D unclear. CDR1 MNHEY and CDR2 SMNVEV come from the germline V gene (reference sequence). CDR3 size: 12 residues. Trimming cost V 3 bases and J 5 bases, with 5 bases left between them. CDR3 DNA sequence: TGTGCCAGCAGTTTCTTGGATCAGCCCCAGCATTTT. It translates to CASSFLDQPQHF.

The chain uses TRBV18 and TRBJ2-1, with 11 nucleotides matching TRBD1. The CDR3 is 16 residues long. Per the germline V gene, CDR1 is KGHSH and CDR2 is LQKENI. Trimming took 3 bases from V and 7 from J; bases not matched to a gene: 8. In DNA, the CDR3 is TGTGCCAGCTCACCTAGGACAGGGGGCATAGGGAATGAGCAGTTCTTC. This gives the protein CASSPRTGGIGNEQFF.

The CDR3 sequence is CASSQTSGGYNEQFF. In nucleotides, the CDR3 is TGTGCCAGCAGCCAGACTAGCGGGGGATACAATGAGCAGTTCTTC. V gene TRBV7-6 combines with J gene TRBJ2-1; 12 bases are a match to TRBD2. The CDR3 covers 15 residues. V was clipped by 5 bases and J by 4 bases; unmatched bases: 3. Germline-derived CDR1 and CDR2 are SGHVS and FNYEAQ.

The CDR3 reads CASSPQDRDNQPQHF. The CDR3 DNA sequence: TGTGCCAGCAGTCCCCAGGACAGAGACAATCAGCCCCAGCATTTT. The chain uses TRBV28 and TRBJ1-5; tentative D call: TRBD1 (6 bases). Deletions cut 5 bases from V and 3 bases from J, with 14 bases between. This CDR3 is built from 15 residues. The germline CDR1 and CDR2 sequences are MDHEN and SYDVKM.

This CDR3 reads CSRSGGDGYTF. The CDR3 DNA reads TGCAGTAGGTCCGGGGGAGATGGCTACACCTTC. The chain has TRBV20-1 and TRBJ1-2; tentatively, D is TRBD1 (5 bases). Trimming took off 8 bases at V and 6 bases at J, with 13 bases between the two ends. The CDR3 is 11 residues long. Looked up from germline, CDR1 is DFQATT and CDR2 is SNEGSKA (reference sequence).

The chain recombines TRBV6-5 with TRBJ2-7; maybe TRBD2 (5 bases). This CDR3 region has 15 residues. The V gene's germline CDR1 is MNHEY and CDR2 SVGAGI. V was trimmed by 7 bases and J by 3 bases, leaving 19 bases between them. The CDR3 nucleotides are TGTGCCAGCACCGCTCAGACGGGCGGAGGCTACGAGCAGTACTTC. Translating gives CASTAQTGGGYEQYF.

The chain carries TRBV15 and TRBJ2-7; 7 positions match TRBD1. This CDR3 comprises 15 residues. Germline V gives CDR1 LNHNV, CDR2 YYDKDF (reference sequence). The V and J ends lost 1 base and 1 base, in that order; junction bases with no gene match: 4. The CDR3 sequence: CATSRGQGLSYEQYF. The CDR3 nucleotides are TGTGCCACCAGCAGAGGACAGGGCCTTTCCTACGAGCAGTACTTC. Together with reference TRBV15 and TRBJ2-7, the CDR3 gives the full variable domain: DAMVIQNPRYQVTQFGKPVTLSCSQTLNHNVMYWYQQKSSQAPKLLFHYYDKDFNNEADTPDNFQSRRPNTSFCFLDIRSPGLGDTAMYLCATSRGQGLSYEQYFGPGTRLTVT.

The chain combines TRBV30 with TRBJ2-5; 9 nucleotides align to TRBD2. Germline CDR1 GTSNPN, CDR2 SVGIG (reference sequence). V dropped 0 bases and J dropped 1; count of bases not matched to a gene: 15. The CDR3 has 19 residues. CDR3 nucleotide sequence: TGTGCCTGGAGTGTACGGGGCGGGGAGCGGGGGGCACTCCAAGAGACCCAGTACTTC. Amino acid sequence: CAWSVRGGERGALQETQYF.

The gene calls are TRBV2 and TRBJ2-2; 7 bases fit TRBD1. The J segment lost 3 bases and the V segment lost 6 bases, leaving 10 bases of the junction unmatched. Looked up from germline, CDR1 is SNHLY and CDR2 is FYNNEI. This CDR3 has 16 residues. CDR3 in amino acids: CASSPGGQFYTGELFF. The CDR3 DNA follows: TGTGCCAGCAGCCCAGGGGGACAGTTTTACACCGGGGAGCTGTTTTTT.

CDR3: CASRGANYGYTF. The CDR3 DNA follows: TGTGCCAGCAGAGGAGCTAACTATGGCTACACCTTC. The chain recombines TRBV11-2 with TRBJ1-2; no definite D call. Trimming stripped 6 bases from V and 0 bases from J, with 5 bases between. The CDR3 is 12 residues long. Germline loops: CDR1 SGHAT, CDR2 FQNNGV. Based on the CDR3 plus reference TRBV11-2 and TRBJ1-2, the full variable domain is EAGVAQSPRYKIIEKRQSVAFWCNPISGHATLYWYQQILGQGPKLLIQFQNNGVVDDSQLPKDRFSAERLKGVDSTLKIQPAKLEDSAVYLCASRGANYGYTFGSGTRLTVV.

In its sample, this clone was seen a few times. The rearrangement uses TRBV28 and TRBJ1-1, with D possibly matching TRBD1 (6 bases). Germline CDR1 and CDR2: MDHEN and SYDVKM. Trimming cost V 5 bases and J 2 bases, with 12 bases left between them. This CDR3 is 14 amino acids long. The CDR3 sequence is CASSPGTLNTEAFF. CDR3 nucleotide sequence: TGTGCCAGCAGTCCCGGGACACTTAACACTGAAGCTTTCTTT.

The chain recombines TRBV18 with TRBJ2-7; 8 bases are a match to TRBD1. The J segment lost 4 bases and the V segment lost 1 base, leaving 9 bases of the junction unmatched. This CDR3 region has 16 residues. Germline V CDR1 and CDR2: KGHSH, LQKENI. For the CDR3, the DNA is TGTGCCAGCTCACCACAAACAGGGGGTGTTGGTTACGAGCAGTACTTC. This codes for CASSPQTGGVGYEQYF.

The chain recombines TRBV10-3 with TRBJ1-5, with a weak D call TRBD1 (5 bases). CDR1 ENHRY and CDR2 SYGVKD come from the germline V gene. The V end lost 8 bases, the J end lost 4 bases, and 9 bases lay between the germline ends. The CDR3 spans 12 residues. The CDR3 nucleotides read TGTGCCATCGGTGGGGGGAATCAGCCCCAGCATTTT. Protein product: CAIGGGNQPQHF.

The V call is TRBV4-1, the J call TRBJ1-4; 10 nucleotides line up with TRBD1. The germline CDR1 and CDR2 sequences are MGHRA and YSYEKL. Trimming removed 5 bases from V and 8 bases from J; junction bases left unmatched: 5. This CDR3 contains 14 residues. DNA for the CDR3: TGCGCCAGCAGCTATGACAGGGGGCAGGAAAAACTGTTTTTT. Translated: CASSYDRGQEKLFF.

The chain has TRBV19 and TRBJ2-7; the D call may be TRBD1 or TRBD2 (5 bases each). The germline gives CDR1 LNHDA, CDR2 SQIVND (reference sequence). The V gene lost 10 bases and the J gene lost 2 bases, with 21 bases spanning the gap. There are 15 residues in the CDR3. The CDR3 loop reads CATRRADISTYEQYF. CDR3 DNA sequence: TGTGCCACCCGCCGAGCGGACATAAGTACCTACGAGCAGTACTTC.

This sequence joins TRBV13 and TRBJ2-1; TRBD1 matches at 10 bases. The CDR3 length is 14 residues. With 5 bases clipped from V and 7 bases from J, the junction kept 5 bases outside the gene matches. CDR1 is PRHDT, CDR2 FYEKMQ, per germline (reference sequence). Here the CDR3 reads CASSPGTGENEQFF. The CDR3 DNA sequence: TGTGCCAGCAGCCCTGGGACAGGGGAGAATGAGCAGTTCTTC.